What follows are 6 T cell receptor beta chains derived from one specimen sequenced in a study of neoadjuvant anti-PD-1 for oral cavity cancer. Time point denoted: after neoadjuvant nivolumab, at surgical resection. Assay used: immunoSEQ multiplex PCR; TCRdb lists only in-frame clones, some missing. The sample contains about 68,000 clones, about 85% of which appear only once. Sample: PBMCs, taken after nivolumab (anti-PD-1) treatment. The source is a person aged 35-79 years with oral cavity squamous cell carcinoma.

The chain couples TRBV19 to TRBJ1-5; the D gene is possibly TRBD1 (5 bases). The CDR3 length is 13 residues. Germline V gene sequence: CDR1 LNHDA, CDR2 SQIVND (reference sequence). Trimming removed 8 bases at V and 2 bases at J, with 10 bases between. CDR3 sequence (DNA): TGTGCCAGTCGCAGGGTACGCAATCAGCCCCAGCATTTT. As protein: CASRRVRNQPQHF.

The chain carries TRBV27 and TRBJ1-5; D is ambiguous. The V gene lost 4 bases and the J gene lost 0 bases, with 10 bases spanning the gap. The CDR3 is 15 residues long. Germline CDR1 is MNHEY and CDR2 is SMNVEV (reference sequence). CDR3 protein: CASSYDIYSNQPQHF. The DNA of the CDR3 is TGTGCCAGCAGTTACGACATTTATAGCAATCAGCCCCAGCATTTT.

The chain joins TRBV28 to TRBJ2-5, with D perhaps matching TRBD2 (6 bases). The CDR3 extends over 16 amino acids. V gave up 6 bases and J gave up 2 bases, with 19 bases separating them. Germline V gene data show CDR1 as MDHEN and CDR2 as SYDVKM. The CDR3 DNA is TGTGCCAGCAGCCCATGGGACTCGGTTTCACAAGAGACCCAGTACTTC. Translating gives CASSPWDSVSQETQYF.

The V call is TRBV2, the J call TRBJ2-3, with 9 bases aligning to TRBD1. The CDR3 contains 15 residues. Germline-derived CDR1 and CDR2 are SNHLY and FYNNEI. V dropped 10 bases and J dropped 4; count of bases not matched to a gene: 12. The CDR3 region is CATTNRDRVPDTQYF. CDR3 in DNA: TGTGCCACGACTAACCGGGACAGGGTCCCAGATACGCAGTATTTT.

Only a few counts were recorded for this clone. The chain is built from TRBV25-1 and TRBJ1-2; no definite D call. Per germline, CDR1 MGHDK and CDR2 SYGVNS. V was shortened by 1 base and J by 7 bases, with 13 bases between the two germline ends. There are 14 residues in the CDR3. For the CDR3, the DNA is TGTGCCAGCAGTGAATCGGCAGGTTCGGGTGGCTACACCTTC. This sequence encodes CASSESAGSGGYTF.

V gene TRBV15 combines with J gene TRBJ2-1; TRBD1 is a possible D gene (6 bases). This CDR3 comprises 18 residues. V lost 0 bases, J lost 5 bases, and 20 bases lay in between. The germline V gene encodes CDR1 LNHNV and CDR2 YYDKDF (reference sequence). The CDR3 DNA is TGTGCCACCAGCAGAGATAGACTCTTGATGGGGGCCCACAATGAGCAGTTCTTC. Translated, it gives CATSRDRLLMGAHNEQFF.